These 28 T cell receptor beta chains were all obtained from the same sample, sequenced in a study of T-cell memory formation after mild COVID-19. TCRdb used MiXCR to reprocess the 5' RACE reads, holding one entry per CDR3 protein. The sample records roughly 350,000 distinct CDR3 sequences, 25% to 30% being singletons. Sequencing used PBMCs or a T cell subset sorted from them (not recorded which). These receptors all come from an adult woman who had mild COVID-19 (a few samples of this study predate the infection). Cell type and time point are not known.

This clonotype was seen a few times. The J gene is TRBJ1-5, the V gene TRBV12-3 or TRBV12-4; a weak D match, TRBD1 (5 bases). The V gene lost 3 bases and the J gene lost 11 bases, with 14 bases spanning the gap. CDR3 length: 13 amino acids. The chain's CDR3 is CASSFGDPRSQHF. In nucleotides, the CDR3 is TGTGCCAGCAGTTTCGGGGACCCCCGGTCCCAGCATTTT.

The J gene is TRBJ2-3, the V gene TRBV12-3 or TRBV12-4; D perhaps matches TRBD2 (5 bases). V dropped 6 bases and J dropped 6 bases, with 16 bases sitting between them. The CDR3 spans 14 residues. The CDR3 coding sequence is TGTGCCAGCAGCCCCCGAGGGTTTGCGGATACGCAGTATTTT. Protein: CASSPRGFADTQYF.

This clonotype was seen a few times. The chain combines TRBV7-9 with TRBJ1-1; TRBD1 aligns across 7 bases. Germline lookup yields CDR1 SEHNR and CDR2 FQNEAQ (reference sequence). V lost 5 bases and J lost 3; bases outside the gene matches: 9. The CDR3 consists of 15 residues. CDR3 DNA: TGTGCCAGCAGCGGGAAGGGGGCGCCGGACACTGAAGCTTTCTTT. This gives the protein CASSGKGAPDTEAFF. Full variable domain (outside the CDR3, taken from reference TRBV7-9 and TRBJ1-1): DTGVSQNPRHKITKRGQNVTFRCDPISEHNRLYWYRQTLGQGPEFLTYFQNEAQLEKSRLLSDRFSAERPKGSFSTLEIQRTEQGDSAMYLCASSGKGAPDTEAFFGQGTRLTVV.

The rearrangement joins TRBV15 to TRBJ1-4, with TRBD1 as a possible D gene (6 bases). CDR1 is LNHNV and CDR2 is YYDKDF in the germline V gene (reference sequence). V lost 0 bases, J lost 10 bases, and 9 bases lay in between. This CDR3 has 13 residues. Written as DNA, the CDR3 is TGTGCCACCAGCAGAGATATACAGGGAAAACTGTTTTTT. Residues: CATSRDIQGKLFF.

This clonotype came up a few times. J is TRBJ2-1 and V is TRBV2, with TRBD2 identical over 11 bases. Germline CDR1 is SNHLY and CDR2 is FYNNEI. Losses at the gene ends were 5 bases for V and 9 bases for J; bases not matched to a gene: 15. This CDR3 region has 17 residues. The CDR3 DNA reads as TGTGCCAGCAGTCCAGGTTCGGCTAGCGGGGGGCGGGGTGAGCAGTTCTTC. This gives the protein CASSPGSASGGRGEQFF.

The rearrangement uses TRBV7-2 and TRBJ2-3; 9 bases line up with TRBD2. J gave up 2 bases and V 8 bases, and 8 bases lay outside the gene matches. CDR3 length equals 15 residues. CDR1 is SGHTA, CDR2 FQGNSA, per germline. In DNA, the CDR3 is TGTGCCAGCGCCGCGGGAGGGCCTTACACAGATACGCAGTATTTT. Amino acid sequence: CASAAGGPYTDTQYF. Supplemented by reference TRBV7-2 and TRBJ2-3, the full variable domain reads GAGVSQSPSNKVTEKGKDVELRCDPISGHTALYWYRQSLGQGLEFLIYFQGNSAPDKSGLPSDRFSAERTGGSVSTLTIQRTQQEDSAVYLCASAAGGPYTDTQYFGPGTRLTVL.

This rearrangement joins TRBV24-1 to TRBJ2-4, with D unresolved. The CDR3 is 16 residues long. Trimming took off 5 bases at V and 0 bases at J, with 13 bases between the two ends. CDR1 and CDR2 from the germline V gene are KGHDR and SFDVKD. CDR3 protein: CATSVAWVRAKNIQYF. For the CDR3, the DNA is TGTGCCACCAGTGTCGCGTGGGTCCGAGCCAAAAACATTCAGTACTTC.

This clonotype showed up just a few times. The rearrangement links TRBV7-2 to TRBJ2-5; a weak D match, TRBD2 (6 bases). CDR1 and CDR2 (germline): SGHTA, FQGNSA. The CDR3 is made up of 12 amino acids. Trimming stripped 5 bases from V and 11 bases from J, with 15 bases between. DNA for the CDR3: TGTGCCAGCAGCATGGAATACGGGACTCAGTACTTC. This codes for CASSMEYGTQYF.

The chain links TRBV29-1 to TRBJ1-2; possible D gene TRBD1, 5 bases. The V gene's germline CDR1 is SQVTM and CDR2 ANQGSEA. The CDR3 runs to 14 residues. V shed 3 bases and J shed 4 bases, with 15 bases lying between them. CDR3 sequence: CSVDRGGDLYGYTF. CDR3 nucleotides: TGCAGCGTTGATCGGGGTGGGGACCTCTATGGCTACACCTTC.

This clonotype was detected a few times. The chain is built from TRBV4-2 and TRBJ2-7; no clear D. The CDR3 is made up of 16 amino acids. Germline-derived CDR1 and CDR2 are LGHNA and YNFKEQ. The germline V and J ends were trimmed by 0 bases and 5 bases, with 17 bases remaining between them. The DNA of the CDR3 is TGTGCCAGCAGCCAAGACCTTGGACCCGGTCACCACGAGCAGTACTTC. It translates to CASSQDLGPGHHEQYF.

This chain links TRBV20-1 with TRBJ2-7; D could derive from TRBD1 or TRBD2 (5 bases each). Deletions cut 0 bases from V and 4 bases from J, with 13 bases between. Per germline, CDR1 DFQATT and CDR2 SNEGSKA (reference sequence). The CDR3 spans 14 residues. As DNA, the CDR3 is TGCAGTGCTAGAGATTCCAGTGGGGGTTACGAGCAGTACTTC. Its translation: CSARDSSGGYEQYF.

This clonotype was seen more than once but under ten times. The chain uses TRBV14 and TRBJ2-5; D remains unclear. V dropped 0 bases and J dropped 5 bases, with 13 bases sitting between them. The germline gives CDR1 SGHDN, CDR2 FVKESK. This CDR3 is 15 amino acids long. The CDR3: CASSQEVDHTETQYF. The CDR3 DNA sequence: TGTGCCAGCAGCCAAGAGGTAGATCACACGGAGACCCAGTACTTC.

This clonotype has only a few counts. The CDR3 protein is CASSPRGQEETQYF. The CDR3 bases are TGTGCCAGCAGCCCGAGGGGGCAGGAGGAGACCCAGTACTTC. V usage is TRBV7-9 and J usage is TRBJ2-5, with TRBD1 matching over 7 bases. The CDR3 is 14 amino acids. The V gene's germline CDR1 is SEHNR and CDR2 FQNEAQ (reference sequence). Trimming cost V 5 bases and J 5 bases; bases outside gene matches: 8.

This clonotype was detected a few times. This chain links TRBV5-1 with TRBJ1-1; TRBD1 matches at 7 bases. The CDR3 has 15 amino acids. V was pared by 5 bases and J by 4 bases, with 11 bases of the junction left unmatched. Germline CDR1 is SGHRS and CDR2 is YFSETQ. Written as DNA, the CDR3 is TGCGCCAGCAGGGGAGGGGGCGCTGATGGCACTGAAGCTTTCTTT. Its protein product is CASRGGGADGTEAFF.

J is TRBJ1-2 and V is TRBV6-5, with D tentatively TRBD1 (6 bases). This CDR3 spans 12 amino acids. Germline-derived CDR1 and CDR2 are MNHEY and SVGAGI. The ends were cut back, 7 bases at V and 4 bases at J, with 10 bases in the middle. CDR3 nucleotide sequence: TGTGCCAGCAAGGACAGCTCCTATGGCTACACCTTC. Translating gives CASKDSSYGYTF.

This sequence joins TRBV7-6 and TRBJ1-4, with 8 bases aligning to TRBD1. This CDR3 comprises 15 residues. The trim removed 2 bases at V and 5 bases at J, leaving 4 bases unmatched. Germline-derived CDR1 and CDR2 are SGHVS and FNYEAQ. CDR3 in DNA: TGTGCCAGCAGCTTAATGACAGGGGTAAATGAAAAACTGTTTTTT. As protein: CASSLMTGVNEKLFF.

The chain carries TRBV7-6 and TRBJ2-3, with 10 bases aligning to TRBD2. Germline-derived CDR1 and CDR2 are SGHVS and FNYEAQ. There are 16 residues in the CDR3. V shed 1 base and J 11 bases; nucleotides not matched to a gene: 12. CDR3 sequence: CASSLEASGGAWEQYF. CDR3 nucleotide sequence: TGTGCCAGCAGCTTAGAAGCCAGCGGGGGGGCCTGGGAGCAGTATTTT.

The sample holds a few counts of this clonotype. The chain is built from TRBV5-1 and TRBJ2-7, with D possibly matching TRBD1 (5 bases). V was pared by 0 bases and J by 3 bases, with 10 bases between. The CDR3 loop spans 14 amino acids. Looked up from germline, CDR1 is SGHRS and CDR2 is YFSETQ. The CDR3 DNA sequence: TGCGCCAGCAGCTTGGAGTCAGGGATCTACGAGCAGTACTTC. This codes for CASSLESGIYEQYF.

V and J are TRBV6-2 or TRBV6-3 and TRBJ2-7, with 10 bases aligning to TRBD2. J lost 0 bases, V lost 5 bases, and 7 bases had no gene match. The CDR3 runs to 16 residues. CDR1 is MNHEY and CDR2 is SVGEGT in the germline V gene. The CDR3 region has the DNA TGTGCCAGCAGTGATCCGGGACTAGCGTCCTCCTACGAGCAGTACTTC. It yields the protein CASSDPGLASSYEQYF.

This clonotype was recorded a few times. The genes are TRBV15 and TRBJ1-2, with unresolved D. Per germline, CDR1 LNHNV and CDR2 YYDKDF (reference sequence). The CDR3 covers 14 residues. Trimming stripped 0 bases from V and 6 bases from J, with 11 bases between. CDR3 residues: CATSRDQSVNGYTF. CDR3 in DNA: TGTGCCACCAGCAGAGATCAATCCGTGAATGGCTACACCTTC.

V is TRBV2 and J is TRBJ1-1, with TRBD1 identical over 7 bases. The CDR3 is made up of 18 amino acids. The J segment lost 6 bases and the V segment lost 6 bases, leaving 22 bases of the junction unmatched. The germline CDR1 and CDR2 sequences are SNHLY and FYNNEI. This CDR3 reads CASSGKGEGAGRRAEAFF. CDR3 sequence (DNA): TGTGCCAGCAGCGGCAAGGGTGAGGGGGCAGGGAGGAGGGCTGAAGCTTTCTTT.

A few counts support this clonotype. The V call is TRBV20-1, the J call TRBJ2-5; D may correspond to TRBD1 or TRBD2 (5 bases each). This CDR3 contains 14 residues. In germline, CDR1 is DFQATT, CDR2 SNEGSKA (reference sequence). V was trimmed by 0 bases and J by 4 bases, leaving 12 bases between them. CDR3 DNA sequence: TGCAGTGCTAGAGAACTAGGGACCATAGAGACCCAGTACTTC. Translated: CSARELGTIETQYF.

The V and J genes are TRBV4-1 and TRBJ2-7; the match to TRBD1 covers 9 bases. V was clipped by 3 bases and J by 7 bases; unmatched bases: 13. CDR3 length: 16 amino acids. In germline, CDR1 is MGHRA, CDR2 YSYEKL. CDR3 loop: CASSHPADRGLGEQYF. The CDR3 nucleotides are TGCGCCAGCAGCCACCCCGCGGACAGGGGATTGGGGGAGCAGTACTTC.

The rearrangement joins TRBV4-2 to TRBJ2-1; weak D call: TRBD2 (7 bases). Germline CDR1 LGHNA, CDR2 YNFKEQ. The V end was cut by 4 bases, the J end by 8 bases, with 21 bases between. This CDR3 contains 16 residues. CDR3 in amino acids: CASSPGAGGADYEQFF. DNA of the CDR3: TGTGCCAGCAGCCCTGGGGCTGGGGGGGCCGATTATGAGCAGTTCTTC.

As DNA, the CDR3 is TGTGCCAGCAGTCGGACTGTTCGGAACACTGAAGCTTTCTTT. Protein sequence: CASSRTVRNTEAFF. The chain recombines TRBV6-2 or TRBV6-3 with TRBJ1-1; D not resolved. V was pared by 5 bases and J by 1 base, with 11 bases between. This CDR3 region has 14 residues. The germline CDR1 and CDR2 sequences are MNHEY and SVGEGT.

The table lists this clonotype with a few counts. This rearrangement joins TRBV12-3 or TRBV12-4 to TRBJ1-3; possibly TRBD1 for D (6 bases). CDR3 size: 14 residues. The V gene lost 6 bases and the J gene lost 0 bases, with 9 bases spanning the gap. The CDR3 loop is CASSQGFSGNTIYF. The CDR3 nucleotides read TGTGCCAGCAGCCAGGGGTTCTCTGGAAACACCATATATTTT.

This sequence joins TRBV4-3 and TRBJ2-5; D could derive from TRBD1 or TRBD2 (5 bases each). The length of the CDR3 is 22 residues. With 3 bases removed from V and 2 bases from J, the gap between germline ends came to 34 bases. Germline V gene lookup returns CDR1 LGHNA and CDR2 YSLEER. The CDR3 DNA follows: TGCGCCAGCAGCCAGATTTGGGGTTCGGTTAGACTTCTCGAGTGGGGGCAAGAGACCCAGTACTTC. Its protein product is CASSQIWGSVRLLEWGQETQYF.

The rearrangement links TRBV5-5 to TRBJ2-7, with D uncertain. V was trimmed by 6 bases and J by 4 bases, leaving 11 bases between them. CDR1 SGHKS and CDR2 YYEKEE come from the germline V gene (reference sequence). The CDR3 runs 12 residues. The CDR3 is CASNHGVYEQYF. DNA of the CDR3: TGTGCCAGCAACCATGGGGTTTACGAGCAGTACTTC.